The TCR beta chain under discussion was sequenced for a study of T-cell reconstitution after alpha-beta-depleted transplantation in children. This clonotype was counted between two and nine times. It was with unique molecular identifiers that the TCRbeta library was prepared. Each CDR3 protein gets one entry after TCRdb re-called the PCR reads with MiXCR. Among roughly 500,000 distinct CDR3 sequences listed, less than 35% were seen once. The CDR3 totals 14 residues. Deletions cut 6 bases from V and 0 bases from J, with 15 bases between. Per the germline V gene, CDR1 is DFQATT and CDR2 is SNEGSKA (reference sequence).

This TCR was sampled from a human donor who donated a stem cell graft to a child with aplastic anemia. The genes are TRBV20-1 and TRBJ2-7; the D gene is possibly TRBD1 (6 bases). The sample here was PBMCs from the stem cell graft donor, taken from the stem cell graft. The CDR3 spells CSADRTENSYEQYF. Here the CDR3 DNA reads TGCAGTGCCGATCGGACAGAAAACTCCTACGAGCAGTACTTC.